These T cell receptor beta chains were read from a single sample in a study of shared clonotypes between healthy human individuals. Profiling relied on immunoSEQ multiplex PCR, and the TCRdb table lists in-frame clones only, not all of them. Counted here are 2 million to 3 million clones, 93% occurring once; the ten biggest clones make up approximately 0.36%. The sequencing sample was made of naive CD4+ T cells from PBMCs. Source of these receptors: a man aged 18 to 29 in good health. Some clones in this sample may be carry-over from other donors' samples. The conserved cysteine and the conserved F or W are not part of the CDR3 here.

V gene: TRBV5-1; J gene: TRBJ2-1; CDR3 protein: ASSFTGGIDEQF
V gene: TRBV18; J gene: TRBJ1-1; CDR3 protein: ASSWTATEAF
V gene: TRBV27; J gene: TRBJ2-3; CDR3 protein: ASSRLGTGEADTQY
V gene: TRBV4-2; J gene: TRBJ2-7; CDR3 protein: ASSQAHTDPYEQY
V gene: TRBV28; J gene: TRBJ2-5; CDR3 protein: ASSGAAAGTQY
V gene: TRBV11-2; J gene: TRBJ2-7; CDR3 protein: ASSSRTGAYEQY
V gene: TRBV9; J gene: TRBJ1-2; CDR3 protein: ASSVKGTGGLHGYT
V gene: TRBV10-3; J gene: TRBJ2-3; CDR3 protein: AISAASESTDTQY
V gene: TRBV30; J gene: TRBJ2-1; CDR3 protein: AWSPLPGLAGGGNEQF
V gene: TRBV9; J gene: TRBJ2-2; CDR3 protein: ASSRDRATGELF
V gene: TRBV7-8; J gene: TRBJ2-1; CDR3 protein: ASNPALVSSYNEQF
V gene: TRBV28; J gene: TRBJ1-5; CDR3 protein: ASSLRGFGDNQPQH
V gene: TRBV29-1; J gene: TRBJ2-5; CDR3 protein: SSWTGQETQY
V gene: TRBV5-4; J gene: TRBJ2-1; CDR3 protein: ASSSPGTGFNEQF
V gene: TRBV5-4; J gene: TRBJ1-1; CDR3 protein: ASSIVGALNTEAF
V gene: TRBV9; J gene: TRBJ2-4; CDR3 protein: ASSVGGGLAKNIQY
V gene: TRBV19; J gene: TRBJ2-3; CDR3 protein: ASTYGLAGNTDTQY
V gene: TRBV28; J gene: TRBJ2-3; CDR3 protein: ASSSAGREGTDTQY
V gene: TRBV9; J gene: TRBJ2-3; CDR3 protein: ASSVLAGTITDTQY
V gene: TRBV19; J gene: TRBJ1-5; CDR3 protein: ASSTGMWVPVLWSNQPQH
V gene: TRBV30; J gene: TRBJ1-2; CDR3 protein: AWSDRAYGYT
V gene: TRBV7-7; J gene: TRBJ2-2; CDR3 protein: ASSPLNTGELF
V gene: TRBV7-3; J gene: TRBJ2-2; CDR3 protein: ASSLDRGTMNTGELF
V gene: TRBV6-6; J gene: TRBJ1-1; CDR3 protein: ASRRDREYTEAF
V gene: TRBV10-3; J gene: TRBJ2-7; CDR3 protein: AIRGTMGSVEQY
V gene: TRBV19; J gene: TRBJ2-2; CDR3 protein: ASSLRDRYTGELF
V gene: TRBV30; J gene: TRBJ1-5; CDR3 protein: AWSEGENQPQH
V gene: TRBV10-3; J gene: TRBJ2-6; CDR3 protein: AISFRASSGANVLT
V gene: TRBV7-2; J gene: TRBJ2-2; CDR3 protein: ASSLRWASDTGELF
V gene: TRBV5-5; J gene: TRBJ1-4; CDR3 protein: ASSRRIGNNEKLF
V gene: TRBV14; J gene: TRBJ2-7; CDR3 protein: ASSPIRAYEQY
V gene: TRBV28; J gene: TRBJ1-2; CDR3 protein: AAGVNYGYT
V gene: TRBV9; J gene: TRBJ2-3; CDR3 protein: ASSTRRAGTDTQY
V gene: TRBV28; J gene: TRBJ1-1; CDR3 protein: ASSLRESEAF
V gene: TRBV6-6; J gene: TRBJ1-4; CDR3 protein: ASTDTGATNEKLF
V gene: TRBV2; J gene: TRBJ2-1; CDR3 protein: ASKIESVGYNEQF
V gene: TRBV18; J gene: TRBJ2-5; CDR3 protein: ASSPGQGQETQY
V gene: TRBV4-2; J gene: TRBJ1-2; CDR3 protein: ASSHQNLQGNYGYT